This T cell receptor beta chain was profiled in a study of PD-1 blockade in mismatch repair-deficient tumors. The data were produced by immunoSEQ multiplex PCR, yet TCRdb's version contains in-frame clones alone and is incomplete. The sample records approximately 50,000 clones, around 82% being singletons. Germline assignment: CDR1 SGHTA and CDR2 FQGNSA. J was trimmed by 6 bases and V by 5 bases; bases with no gene match: 4. This CDR3 contains 14 residues. The sample here was peripheral blood, taken 4 weeks after starting pembrolizumab. The rearrangement joins TRBV7-2 to TRBJ1-4; 9 nucleotides line up with TRBD1. The TCR originated in an adult with mismatch repair-deficient cancer. DNA of the CDR3: TGTGCCAGCAGCACCACAGGGGGCTATGAAAAACTGTTTTTT. Translation gives CASSTTGGYEKLFF.